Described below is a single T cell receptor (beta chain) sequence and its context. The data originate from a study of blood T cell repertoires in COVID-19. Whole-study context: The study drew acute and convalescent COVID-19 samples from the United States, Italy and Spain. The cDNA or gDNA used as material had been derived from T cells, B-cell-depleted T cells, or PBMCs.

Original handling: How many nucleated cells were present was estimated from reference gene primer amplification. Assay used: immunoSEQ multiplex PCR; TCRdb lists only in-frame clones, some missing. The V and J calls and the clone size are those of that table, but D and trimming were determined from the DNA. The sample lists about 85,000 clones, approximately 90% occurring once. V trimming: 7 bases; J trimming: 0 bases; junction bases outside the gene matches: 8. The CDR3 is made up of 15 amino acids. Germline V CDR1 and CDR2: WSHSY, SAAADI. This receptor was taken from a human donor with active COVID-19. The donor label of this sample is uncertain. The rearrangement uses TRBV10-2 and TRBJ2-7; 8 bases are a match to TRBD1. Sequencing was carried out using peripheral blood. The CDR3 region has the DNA TGCGCCAGCACGAACCTGGGGACAGGCTCCTACGAGCAGTACTTC. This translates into CASTNLGTGSYEQYF.